The 9 T cell receptor beta chains reported below all come from one sample, sequenced in a study of T cells in Graves' hyperthyroidism and ophthalmopathy. There were TCR beta CDR3 regions amplified from RNA transcripts. The HTBI primer set served for first-round RT-PCR of the TCR CDR3. MiXCR was run by TCRdb on the multiplex PCR reads, yielding one entry per CDR3 protein. The sample includes about 500,000 distinct CDR3 sequences, more than 15% of them seen just once. The source material was blood. The origin of the receptors is a woman aged 30 to 39 with Graves' ophthalmopathy.

This clonotype was counted a few times. V gene TRBV5-1 combines with J gene TRBJ2-3; no reliable D call. CDR3 length equals 12 residues. V was trimmed by 5 bases and J by 5 bases, leaving 9 bases between them. The germline V gene encodes CDR1 SGHRS and CDR2 YFSETQ. CDR3 sequence reads: CASSQNIDTQYF. CDR3 DNA sequence: TGCGCCAGCAGTCAGAATATAGATACGCAGTATTTT.

V is TRBV14 and J is TRBJ2-1; 7 nucleotides agree with TRBD1. Germline values: CDR1 SGHDN, CDR2 FVKESK. V dropped 1 base and J dropped 7; count of bases not matched to a gene: 31. The CDR3 runs to 23 residues. CDR3 nucleotides: TGTGCCAGCAGCCAAGTTAGCATAGACTTGGGGACAGCCCTAGATTCTCCGTCGAATGAGCAGTTCTTC. Encoded protein: CASSQVSIDLGTALDSPSNEQFF. Drawing the rest from reference TRBV14 and TRBJ2-1, the complete variable domain is EAGVTQFPSHSVIEKGQTVTLRCDPISGHDNLYWYRRVMGKEIKFLLHFVKESKQDESGMPNNRFLAERTGGTYSTLKVQPAELEDSGVYFCASSQVSIDLGTALDSPSNEQFFGPGTRLTVL.

The chain's CDR3 is CASSPGLAGGVTDTQYF. The CDR3 DNA is TGCGCCAGCAGCCCGGGACTAGCGGGAGGGGTCACAGATACGCAGTATTTT. The chain combines TRBV5-1 with TRBJ2-3, with 16 bases that match TRBD2. The CDR3 totals 17 residues. Germline CDR1 reads SGHRS; CDR2 reads YFSETQ. After removal of 4 bases from V and 2 bases from J, the junction contained 4 bases not matched to a gene.

This clonotype has just a few counts. The chain is built from TRBV27 and TRBJ2-5, with 7 bases fitting TRBD2. The germline V gene has CDR1 MNHEY and CDR2 SMNVEV (reference sequence). This CDR3 is 14 amino acids long. V was pared by 3 bases and J by 2 bases, with 3 bases of the junction left unmatched. CDR3 sequence reads: CASSFLAEQETQYF. The CDR3 coding sequence is TGTGCCAGCAGTTTTCTAGCGGAGCAAGAGACCCAGTACTTC.

This clonotype was seen only a few times. V usage is TRBV7-2 and J usage is TRBJ2-1, with 11 positions matching TRBD2. J gave up 2 bases and V 0 bases, and 3 bases lay outside the gene matches. The germline CDR1 and CDR2 sequences are SGHTA and FQGNSA. The CDR3 spans 17 residues. For the CDR3, the DNA is TGTGCCAGCAGCTTAGCGGGACTAGCGGAACCCTACAATGAGCAGTTCTTC. Residues: CASSLAGLAEPYNEQFF.

A few counts support this clonotype. V and J are TRBV25-1 and TRBJ2-1; possibly TRBD1 for D (6 bases). The CDR3 has 14 amino acids. The germline gives CDR1 MGHDK, CDR2 SYGVNS. The V end lost 6 bases, the J end lost 8 bases, and 17 bases lay between the germline ends. CDR3 loop: CASSEVGGGYEQFF. The CDR3 nucleotides read TGTGCCAGCAGCGAAGTTGGGGGCGGGTATGAGCAGTTCTTC.

This clonotype was seen a few times. The chain combines TRBV4-1 with TRBJ2-1, with 7 bases fitting TRBD1. The CDR3 has 15 residues. Germline V gives CDR1 MGHRA, CDR2 YSYEKL. V gave up 4 bases and J gave up 7 bases; unmatched junction bases: 10. The CDR3 region is CASSRETGMGNEQFF. CDR3 nucleotide sequence: TGCGCCAGCAGCCGGGAGACAGGGATGGGGAATGAGCAGTTCTTC.

The sample holds many counts of this clonotype. The gene calls are TRBV6-2 or TRBV6-3 and TRBJ2-1; 13 nucleotides align to TRBD2. This CDR3 region has 17 residues. J lost 2 bases, V lost 7 bases, and 8 bases had no gene match. The germline V gene has CDR1 MNHEY and CDR2 SVGEGT. CDR3 sequence: CASTIWTSGGAYNEQFF. CDR3 nucleotides: TGTGCCAGCACTATATGGACTAGCGGGGGCGCCTACAATGAGCAGTTCTTC.

The chain combines TRBV27 with TRBJ2-1; the D gene is possibly TRBD2 (6 bases). CDR1 and CDR2 (germline): MNHEY, SMNVEV (reference sequence). Trimming shortened V by 5 bases and J by 7 bases, and 12 bases separated the two germline ends. This CDR3 contains 13 residues. CDR3 loop: CASSLRDSNEQFF. The CDR3 DNA is TGTGCCAGCAGTCTCCGGGACTCGAATGAGCAGTTCTTC.